The rows below give T cell receptor beta chains drawn from one sample of a study of cytomegalovirus exposure and HLA in healthy donors. Clones were sequenced by immunoSEQ multiplex PCR, and TCRdb holds only the in-frame ones, with some missing. The sample lists about 120,000 clones, roughly 86% occurring once. The sequenced sample consisted of PBMCs. The receptor source for this set is a man in his late teens or twenties in good health and CMV-seronegative. Both conserved end residues are part of each CDR3. Each record gives: V gene, D gene, J gene, clone size, CDR3 protein, CDR3 DNA. D genes are given only for firm matches. Some rows mark clone size as missing; the rest say once, few, many or name a class of expanded clone.

TRBV7-9,TRBD1,TRBJ1-1,-,CASSQGTGADGPEAFF,TGTGCCAGCAGCCAAGGGACAGGGGCTGATGGGCCTGAAGCTTTCTTT
TRBV6-1,-,TRBJ2-7,-,CASREIQGPPYEQYF,TGTGCCAGCAGAGAAATCCAGGGGCCCCCCTACGAGCAGTACTTC
TRBV6-1,TRBD1,TRBJ1-2,-,CASSAGVDRRLNYGYTF,TGTGCCAGCAGTGCGGGGGTGGACAGGCGCCTGAACTATGGCTACACCTTC
TRBV30,-,TRBJ2-5,-,CAWTLPGQETQYF,TGTGCCTGGACCCTCCCGGGCCAAGAGACCCAGTACTTC
TRBV2,TRBD2,TRBJ2-5,-,CASGSGGNQETQYF,TGTGCCAGCGGTAGCGGGGGGAATCAAGAGACCCAGTACTTC
TRBV11-2,TRBD1,TRBJ1-2,-,CASSLSDRGDYTF,TGTGCCAGCAGCTTGTCCGACAGGGGTGACTACACCTTC
TRBV10-1,-,TRBJ2-2,once,CASSESFRGNTGELFF,TGCGCCAGCAGTGAGTCTTTCAGGGGCAACACCGGGGAGCTGTTTTTT
TRBV15,-,TRBJ2-7,-,CATSRDLQDEQYF,TGTGCCACCAGCAGAGATCTTCAGGACGAGCAGTACTTC
TRBV19,TRBD2,TRBJ2-1,once,CASSTGLAGDFGGSNEQFF,TGTGCCAGTAGTACCGGACTAGCGGGAGACTTCGGGGGGTCTAATGAGCAGTTCTTC
TRBV7-2,TRBD2,TRBJ2-1,-,CASSLSGGSSYNEQFF,TGTGCCAGCAGCCTAAGCGGGGGTAGCTCCTACAATGAGCAGTTCTTC
TRBV5-8,TRBD1,TRBJ1-5,-,CASSPGTGSNQPQHF,TGTGCCAGCAGTCCCGGGACAGGGAGCAATCAGCCCCAGCATTTT
TRBV5-1,TRBD1,TRBJ1-1,-,CASSLRAGGLNTEAFF,TGCGCCAGCAGCTTGAGGGCAGGGGGCTTGAACACTGAAGCTTTCTTT
TRBV6-5,-,TRBJ2-1,-,CASSRSGPTNEQFF,TGTGCCAGCAGCCGTAGCGGCCCTACCAATGAGCAGTTCTTC
TRBV7-9,TRBD1,TRBJ1-1,-,CASSPTPGGWVADTEAFF,TGTGCCAGCAGCCCAACCCCAGGGGGCTGGGTTGCGGACACTGAAGCTTTCTTT
TRBV28,TRBD1,TRBJ2-2,-,CASSPGGRVTGELFF,TGTGCCAGCAGCCCAGGGGGCCGCGTCACCGGGGAGCTGTTTTTT
TRBV6-1,TRBD2,TRBJ2-1,-,CASSEVGRALSEQFF,TGTGCCAGCAGTGAAGTCGGGAGGGCCCTCAGTGAGCAGTTCTTC
TRBV29-1,-,TRBJ1-2,once,CSVTSPGGIGYTF,TGCAGCGTCACGAGCCCCGGGGGGATTGGCTACACCTTC
TRBV2,-,TRBJ2-3,-,CASRYGHGGDTQYF,TGTGCCAGCAGGTATGGACACGGCGGAGATACGCAGTATTTT
TRBV27,-,TRBJ1-1,-,CASSLRSGGLGTEAFF,TGTGCCAGCAGTTTACGTTCGGGGGGTCTGGGCACTGAAGCTTTCTTT
TRBV6-1,-,TRBJ2-3,-,CASSEFIGALDWGADTQYF,TGTGCCAGCAGTGAATTTATCGGAGCACTCGATTGGGGGGCAGATACGCAGTATTTT
TRBV30,TRBD1,TRBJ2-7,-,CAWSEGGQGTHEQYF,TGTGCCTGGAGTGAGGGGGGACAGGGTACCCACGAGCAGTACTTC
TRBV6-1,-,TRBJ2-1,-,CASGRVTNEQFF,TGTGCCAGCGGGCGGGTGACTAATGAGCAGTTCTTC
TRBV9,TRBD2,TRBJ2-3,-,CASSDFTSGSPSTDTQYF,TGTGCCAGCAGCGATTTTACTAGCGGGAGTCCTAGCACAGATACGCAGTATTTT
TRBV2,TRBD1,TRBJ1-2,-,CASSEGRDLGRGLKGYTF,TGTGCCAGCAGTGAAGGACGTGATTTGGGCAGGGGGCTAAAGGGCTACACCTTC
TRBV7-9,-,TRBJ2-1,-,CASSSPQRSYNEQFF,TGTGCCAGCAGCTCACCACAGAGATCCTACAATGAGCAGTTCTTC
TRBV19,TRBD1,TRBJ1-2,-,CASTTTGTGPIGLYGYTF,TGTGCCAGTACCACAACCGGGACAGGGCCCATAGGACTTTATGGCTACACCTTC
TRBV11-2,TRBD2,TRBJ2-7,once,CASSLESGRALLYEQYF,TGTGCCAGCAGCTTAGAGAGCGGGAGGGCTCTACTCTACGAGCAGTACTTC